The rows below give T cell receptor beta chains drawn from one sample of a study of OX40 agonist ivuxolimab in advanced cancers. Libraries were prepared by immunoSEQ multiplex PCR; TCRdb keeps only in-frame clonotypes and omits some of them. The table includes about 67,000 clones, around nine tenths detected once. The material was CD4+ or CD8+ T cells sorted from blood, obtained in a trial of the OX40 agonist ivuxolimab. Receptors originate from an adult with an advanced solid tumor such as melanoma, head and neck, liver or kidney cancer. The CDR3 runs from the conserved cysteine through the conserved F or W. Fields, in order: J gene, CDR3 length, V gene, CDR3 protein.

TRBJ1-1 15 TRBV4-1 CASSPLSGVNTEAFF
TRBJ2-7 15 TRBV19 CASSMGVGPHYEQYF
TRBJ2-3 12 TRBV28 CASSWGSDTQYF
TRBJ2-1 15 TRBV9 CASSVGATEANEQFF
TRBJ1-1 11 TRBV5-1 CASSLDTEAFF
TRBJ2-3 13 TRBV2 CASKRTSTDTQYF
TRBJ2-3 14 TRBV5-4 CASGNKAVPDTQYF
TRBJ2-7 14 TRBV6-1 CASSESGGSYEQYF
TRBJ2-7 17 TRBV11-2 CASSNLRGGRVNYEQYF
TRBJ2-2 14 TRBV5-1 CASSLAGVAGELFF
TRBJ2-3 14 TRBV2 CASSESPSTDTQYF
TRBJ2-7 12 TRBV10-1 CASNKSEYEQYF
TRBJ1-1 12 TRBV10-1 CASSESIRTVIF
TRBJ1-2 15 TRBV28 CASSTGGAEVYGYTF
TRBJ2-2 16 TRBV7-2 CASSEHTNLNTGELFF
TRBJ1-5 14 TRBV5-6 CASSTGQRNQPQHF
TRBJ2-1 18 TRBV7-2 CASSLILAPRASYNEQFF
TRBJ1-5 13 TRBV7-2 CASSLWVGQPQHF
TRBJ2-7 13 TRBV2 CASSGWDSPGGYF
TRBJ2-5 14 TRBV18 CASSPREYDGTQYF
TRBJ2-2 15 TRBV6-1 CASSVGQPNTGELFF
TRBJ1-1 13 TRBV10-2 CASCRAWGTEAFF
TRBJ2-1 14 TRBV6-5 CASRPSGRGNEQFF
TRBJ1-4 15 TRBV6-5 CASSPQQGPNEKLFF
TRBJ1-1 14 TRBV10-3 CAISLGQGNTEAFF
TRBJ1-3 13 TRBV6-1 CASSGGGGNTIYF
TRBJ2-7 18 TRBV10-3 CAISEAGLVQRLSYEQYF
TRBJ2-7 13 TRBV19 CASSAGWSGEQYF
TRBJ2-5 17 TRBV11-2 CASRSGWRPPQGGTQYF
TRBJ2-1 15 TRBV27 CASSFGETYYNEQFF
TRBJ2-6 17 TRBV5-4 CASRPGTGISGANVLTF
TRBJ2-1 16 TRBV7-2 CASSLHSDLSYNEQFF
TRBJ2-3 18 TRBV10-2 CASSDSGLAGGSIGTQYF
TRBJ1-1 14 TRBV28 CAVLGGIVNSEAFF
TRBJ1-1 13 TRBV9 CASSVAMNTEAFF
TRBJ1-5 14 TRBV11-3 CASSPRTGGKPQHF
TRBJ2-1 15 TRBV19 CASSTGTSGYNEQFF
TRBJ2-5 21 TRBV14 CASSQDDHRVGGSRAKETQYF
TRBJ1-1 13 TRBV6-5 CASSRTVDTEAFF
TRBJ2-1 15 TRBV5-1 CASSLVGGGLGEQFF
TRBJ2-2 15 TRBV11-3 CASSLEGTNTGELFF
TRBJ2-5 15 TRBV18 CASSPRTGGQETQYF
TRBJ1-5 13 TRBV6-6 CASSYAGVQPQHF
TRBJ1-1 15 TRBV14 CASSQESGRAVVAFF
TRBJ2-5 15 TRBV19 CASREGLSYQETQYF
TRBJ1-1 14 TRBV11-3 CASSFSQRNTEAFF
TRBJ2-5 14 TRBV27 CASRPPGSWETQYF
TRBJ2-7 15 TRBV7-6 CASSLGTGAGYEQYF
TRBJ2-3 18 TRBV19 CASDERVSGAGGADTQYF
TRBJ2-2 15 TRBV5-1 CASKFDRGKTGELFF
TRBJ2-5 14 TRBV7-7 CASSLGLGQETQYF
TRBJ2-7 15 TRBV10-3 CAISDSGQRTYEQYF
TRBJ1-5 15 TRBV19 CASSSQPGGNQPQHF
TRBJ2-6 16 TRBV9 CASSDPTLSGANVLTF
TRBJ1-5 14 TRBV19 CASNLDGVGQPQHF
TRBJ2-5 15 TRBV27 CASSLRSTGEETQYF
TRBJ2-7 15 TRBV6-1 CASRAQRPKVHEQYF